This T cell receptor (beta chain) was sequenced during a study of response to subunit inactivated influenza vaccine. Study-wide findings and caveats: Seasonal influenza vaccination, on each occasion, was suggested by the authors to recruit few new T cells.

TCRdb re-analysed the RT-PCR reads in MiXCR, keeping a single row per CDR3 protein. The sample shows under 800,000 distinct CDR3 sequences, about 14% of them seen only once. Regarding this clonotype: The antigen remains undetermined.

Germline loops: CDR1 KGHSH, CDR2 LQKENI. The CDR3 contains 17 residues. V was shortened by 3 bases and J by 0 bases, with 17 bases between the two germline ends. The receptor was isolated from a man aged 45-65 years who received an inactivated influenza vaccine. The rearrangement links TRBV18 to TRBJ1-1; tentatively, D is TRBD1 (6 bases). The specimen comprised PBMCs from blood, sampled less than 15 days before vaccination. The CDR3 DNA is TGTGCCAGCTCACCTACGACAGGAGGATTTATGAACACTGAAGCTTTCTTT. Translated, it gives CASSPTTGGFMNTEAFF.